This T cell receptor beta chain was sequenced in a study of vaccination effects on CD4 cells after COVID-19. Study-level results: Cross-reaction with common cold coronaviruses was seen in only 1 of 255 vaccine-induced clones from healthy vaccinees.

The assay was immunoSEQ multiplex PCR, and TCRdb's table has in-frame clones only and misses some. The sample gives about 70,000 clones, approximately 80% of which show up once; approximately 2% is in the top ten. Concerning this clone: Its antigen is unknown.

The culture ran for 10 days, and then CD4+ T cells were isolated. Prior SARS-CoV-2 infection was absent in the vaccine recipients, as shown by negative nucleocapsid antibodies. Days 3 and 7 saw half the medium replaced with IL-2 medium. The CDR3 is 13 residues long. V lost 6 bases, J lost 2 bases, and 10 bases lay in between. Germline CDR1 reads KGHSH; CDR2 reads LQKENI. Source: CD4+ T cells from PBMCs cultured without peptide, taken before COVID-19 vaccination. V gene TRBV18 combines with J gene TRBJ1-1, with D unclear. The clonotype comes from a human donor who received a COVID-19 vaccine. DNA for the CDR3: TGTGCCAGCTCCCATGGGCCAAACACTGAAGCTTTCTTT. Translating it yields CASSHGPNTEAFF.